Below are 32 T cell receptor beta chains sequenced from a single sample in a study of a mutant IDH1 vaccine in newly diagnosed glioma. Described time point: baseline, week 1 (first vaccination visit). Noted treatment: pre-vaccination baseline after standard-of-care therapy. Sequencing was performed with immunoSEQ multiplex PCR; in TCRdb, only in-frame clones are kept and a portion is missing. The data show about 38,000 clones, roughly 92% seen once. The material sequenced was PBMCs, taken from a glioma patient treated with radiotherapy, temozolomide or both. The receptors were sampled from a man between 18 and 35 years old with glioma.

The table lists this clone with a count of one. The V gene is TRBV4-1, the J gene TRBJ1-3; the match to TRBD1 covers 8 bases. V lost 4 bases, J lost 0 bases, and 8 bases stayed unmatched. CDR3 length: 17 residues. Germline lookup yields CDR1 MGHRA and CDR2 YSYEKL. The CDR3, as DNA: TGCGCCAGCAGCCTCGCAGGGGGCTGGGACTCTGGAAACACCATATATTTT. Its translation: CASSLAGGWDSGNTIYF.

This chain joins TRBV6-5 and TRBJ2-7; tentative D call: TRBD2 (5 bases). Germline assignment: CDR1 MNHEY and CDR2 SVGAGI. Between the trimmed V and J ends, which lost 6 bases and 0 bases, there was a span of 12 bases. The CDR3 loop spans 14 amino acids. CDR3 nucleotide sequence: TGTGCCAGCAGGGCCCGGACTGGCTCCTACGAGCAGTACTTC. The encoded protein is CASRARTGSYEQYF.

The rearrangement joins TRBV6-5 to TRBJ2-5; D possibly matches TRBD1 or TRBD2 (5 bases each). This CDR3 has 16 residues. V dropped 0 bases and J dropped 5 bases, with 16 bases sitting between them. Germline-derived CDR1 and CDR2 are MNHEY and SVGAGI. CDR3 in amino acids: CASSYSGATEWETQYF. The CDR3 nucleotides are TGTGCCAGCAGTTACTCCGGGGCGACCGAGTGGGAGACCCAGTACTTC.

The gene calls are TRBV12-2 and TRBJ2-1; the listed D gene, TRBD2, was not tested against the DNA. TRBV12-2 is a known pseudogene. There are 17 residues in the CDR3. The CDR3 region has the DNA TGTGCAAGTCGCTGTTACGGGGCGGGACTAGCGTACTATGAGCAGTTCTTC. This translates into CASRCYGAGLAYYEQFF.

The V and J genes are TRBV30 and TRBJ1-4; 8 bases align to TRBD1. Germline V gene data show CDR1 as GTSNPN and CDR2 as SVGIG (reference sequence). The CDR3 length is 14 residues. The ends lost 1 base at V and 8 bases at J; junction bases unmatched: 6. The CDR3 spells CAWSAGQGAEKLFF. Here the CDR3 DNA reads TGTGCCTGGAGTGCGGGTCAGGGGGCAGAAAAACTGTTTTTT.

The rearrangement links TRBV7-2 to TRBJ1-5; a weak D match, TRBD1 (5 bases). Germline CDR1 reads SGHTA; CDR2 reads FQGNSA. The CDR3 covers 15 residues. Deletions cut 1 base from V and 7 bases from J, with 14 bases between. CDR3 nucleotide sequence: TGTGCCAGCAGCTTAGGGGGCACCTTAGGGCAGCCCCAGCATTTT. Translating gives CASSLGGTLGQPQHF.

This chain connects TRBV27 to TRBJ2-1; TRBD2 might be the D (5 bases). The CDR3 length is 15 residues. Trimming cost V 1 base and J 7 bases, with 14 bases left between them. Germline V gene lookup returns CDR1 MNHEY and CDR2 SMNVEV (reference sequence). This CDR3 is CASSLLRARWNEQFF. The CDR3 DNA reads TGTGCCAGCAGTTTATTGCGGGCACGTTGGAATGAGCAGTTCTTC.

The chain employs TRBV15 and TRBJ1-1, with a weak D call TRBD1 (6 bases). CDR1 is LNHNV, CDR2 YYDKDF, per germline (reference sequence). V gave up 1 base and J gave up 11 bases, with 14 bases separating them. The CDR3 is made up of 13 amino acids. In DNA form, the CDR3 reads TGTGCCACCAGCAGAGTTTGGGGGGCGGTGGCTTTCTTT. Protein product: CATSRVWGAVAFF.

The chain joins TRBV28 to TRBJ1-1; D is perhaps TRBD1 (5 bases). The V gene's germline CDR1 is MDHEN and CDR2 SYDVKM. This CDR3 is 16 amino acids long. With 6 bases removed from V and 3 bases from J, the gap between germline ends came to 20 bases. CDR3 in amino acids: CASSPAKGGGDTEAFF. CDR3 DNA sequence: TGTGCCAGCAGCCCGGCGAAGGGCGGAGGGGACACTGAAGCTTTCTTT. Variable domain in full (rest from reference TRBV28 and TRBJ1-1): DVKVTQSSRYLVKRTGEKVFLECVQDMDHENMFWYRQDPGLGLRLIYFSYDVKMKEKGDIPEGYSVSREKKERFSLILESASTNQTSMYLCASSPAKGGGDTEAFFGQGTRLTVV.

This sequence joins TRBV2 and TRBJ2-3; D gene unclear. V lost 3 bases to trimming and J lost 5 bases, with 3 bases between them. CDR1 and CDR2 (germline): SNHLY, FYNNEI. The CDR3 has 11 residues. As DNA, the CDR3 is TGTGCCAGCAGTGAGGGAGATACGCAGTATTTT. It is translated as CASSEGDTQYF.

This clone was detected only a few times. This chain joins TRBV6-5 and TRBJ2-7; 8 bases map to TRBD1. The CDR3 has 13 residues. Losses at the gene ends were 8 bases for V and 0 bases for J; bases not matched to a gene: 3. Germline CDR1 reads MNHEY; CDR2 reads SVGAGI. CDR3 sequence reads: CASSGQGSYEQYF. The CDR3 nucleotides read TGTGCCAGCTCAGGACAGGGCTCCTACGAGCAGTACTTC.

The chain has TRBV27 and TRBJ2-2, with D perhaps matching TRBD2 (5 bases). The CDR3 is 15 amino acids. Trimming pared 2 bases from V and 6 bases from J, leaving 13 bases between. Germline CDR1 and CDR2: MNHEY and SMNVEV (reference sequence). This CDR3 is CASSLEGVVAGELFF. DNA of the CDR3: TGTGCCAGCAGTTTAGAGGGAGTTGTAGCCGGGGAGCTGTTTTTT.

This chain links TRBV30 with TRBJ1-6; D perhaps matches TRBD1 (5 bases). Trimming took off 0 bases at V and 7 bases at J, with 10 bases between the two ends. Germline CDR1 reads GTSNPN; CDR2 reads SVGIG (reference sequence). This CDR3 spans 14 amino acids. Written as DNA, the CDR3 is TGTGCCTGGAGTGTGGGACTGTCAAATTCACCCCTCCACTTT. Amino acids: CAWSVGLSNSPLHF.

This clone appeared once. The chain is built from TRBV4-3 and TRBJ1-1; D possibly corresponds to TRBD1 (6 bases). Germline V CDR1 and CDR2: LGHNA, YSLEER. This CDR3 is built from 15 residues. V gave up 2 bases and J gave up 6 bases, with 16 bases separating them. CDR3 in DNA: TGCGCCAGCAGCCAATTGAGGACAGACTCGGCTGAAGCTTTCTTT. Translating gives CASSQLRTDSAEAFF.

The rearrangement joins TRBV2 to TRBJ1-1; 7 nucleotides align to TRBD1. Germline V gives CDR1 SNHLY, CDR2 FYNNEI. The CDR3 length is 13 residues. V was clipped by 6 bases and J by 5 bases; unmatched bases: 6. CDR3 in DNA: TGTGCCAGCAGCGACAGGGTCAGGACTGAAGCTTTCTTT. It codes for CASSDRVRTEAFF.

V and J are TRBV28 and TRBJ1-2; 8 nucleotides match TRBD1. There are 13 residues in the CDR3. The V gene's germline CDR1 is MDHEN and CDR2 SYDVKM. J was trimmed by 4 bases and V by 6 bases; bases with no gene match: 4. The CDR3 is CASRGQEIYGYTF. The CDR3 DNA is TGTGCCAGCAGGGGACAGGAGATCTATGGCTACACCTTC.

This clone has only one observation. The genes are TRBV6-5 and TRBJ2-5; TRBD1 might be the D (5 bases). The CDR3 length is 14 residues. Trimming took 2 bases from V and 4 from J, leaving 11 bases between them. Germline CDR1 MNHEY, CDR2 SVGAGI. The CDR3 DNA follows: TGTGCCAGCAGTTACGTCCCCAGGGCAGAGACCCAGTACTTC. This translates into CASSYVPRAETQYF.

This sequence joins TRBV7-2 and TRBJ2-7, with a weak D call TRBD1 (5 bases). The CDR3 has 13 amino acids. Trimming took 1 base from V and 4 from J, leaving 8 bases between them. From germline, CDR1 is SGHTA and CDR2 FQGNSA. Here the CDR3 DNA reads TGTGCCAGCAGCTTAGAAGGGGCATACGAGCAGTACTTC. As protein: CASSLEGAYEQYF.

J is TRBJ2-3 and V is TRBV7-2; 11 bases are shared with TRBD1. Germline trimming cut 2 bases from V and 2 bases from J; bases unmatched to any gene: 6. CDR1 and CDR2 from the germline V gene are SGHTA and FQGNSA. The CDR3 has 17 amino acids. The CDR3 is CASSLTGTGGTTDTQYF. For the CDR3, the DNA is TGTGCCAGCAGCTTAACAGGGACAGGGGGAACCACAGATACGCAGTATTTT.

This clone was found once. V gene TRBV28 combines with J gene TRBJ2-5, with TRBD2 matching 8 bases. The CDR3 length is 14 residues. Trimming at V came to 2 bases and at J to 4 bases, leaving 3 bases not matched to a gene. Germline V gives CDR1 MDHEN, CDR2 SYDVKM. CDR3 loop: CASSLPGGPETQYF. The CDR3 DNA is TGTGCCAGCAGTTTACCGGGAGGGCCAGAGACCCAGTACTTC.

V usage is TRBV2 and J usage is TRBJ1-1, with 8 bases lining up with TRBD1. The CDR3 consists of 15 residues. Unmatched junction bases numbered 1, after V lost 1 base and J lost 0 bases. In germline, CDR1 is SNHLY, CDR2 FYNNEI. The CDR3 here is CASSEEQGVNTEAFF. Here the CDR3 DNA reads TGTGCCAGCAGTGAAGAACAGGGGGTGAACACTGAAGCTTTCTTT.

The rearrangement joins TRBV29-1 to TRBJ1-2, with 8 bases matching TRBD1. The V segment lost 6 bases and the J segment 4 bases; nucleotides outside the gene matches: 7. Per germline, CDR1 SQVTM and CDR2 ANQGSEA. This CDR3 is 13 amino acids long. The CDR3 sequence is CSVDDRGGYGYTF. In DNA, the CDR3 is TGCAGCGTCGATGACAGGGGAGGCTATGGCTACACCTTC.

This rearrangement joins TRBV29-1 to TRBJ2-1, with TRBD1 matching over 9 bases. Germline V gives CDR1 SQVTM, CDR2 ANQGSEA. The length of the CDR3 is 15 residues. J lost 4 bases, V lost 3 bases, and 7 bases had no gene match. The CDR3 sequence is CSVDKPGTGYNEQFF. In DNA, the CDR3 is TGCAGCGTTGATAAGCCCGGGACAGGGTACAATGAGCAGTTCTTC.

The rearrangement uses TRBV14 and TRBJ2-1; TRBD2 aligns across 9 bases. J gave up 4 bases and V 2 bases, and 18 bases lay outside the gene matches. Germline loops: CDR1 SGHDN, CDR2 FVKESK. The CDR3 extends over 20 amino acids. This CDR3 is CASSQRGPGASGIKYNEQFF. CDR3 DNA: TGTGCCAGCAGCCAAAGGGGCCCGGGGGCTAGCGGGATTAAATACAATGAGCAGTTCTTC.

The chain has TRBV19 and TRBJ2-2, with unresolved D. Per the germline V gene, CDR1 is LNHDA and CDR2 is SQIVND (reference sequence). Between the trimmed V and J ends, which lost 0 bases and 0 bases, there was a span of 5 bases. The CDR3 spans 15 residues. Here the CDR3 reads CASSIDPSNTGELFF. The CDR3 nucleotides read TGTGCCAGTAGTATAGACCCGTCGAACACCGGGGAGCTGTTTTTT. The full variable domain, completed using reference TRBV19 and TRBJ2-2, is DGGITQSPKYLFRKEGQNVTLSCEQNLNHDAMYWYRQDPGQGLRLIYYSQIVNDFQKGDIAEGYSVSREKKESFPLTVTSAQKNPTAFYLCASSIDPSNTGELFFGEGSRLTVL.

The chain joins TRBV30 to TRBJ2-1; TRBD2 aligns across 7 bases. The trim removed 3 bases at V and 12 bases at J, leaving 8 bases unmatched. Per germline, CDR1 GTSNPN and CDR2 SVGIG (reference sequence). This CDR3 contains 12 residues. CDR3 coding DNA: TGTGCCTGGAGGGGGACTAACCGGCGGCAGTTCTTC. It specifies CAWRGTNRRQFF. The full variable domain, its missing parts supplied by reference TRBV30 and TRBJ2-1, is SQTIHQWPATLVQPVGSPLSLECTVEGTSNPNLYWYRQAAGRGLQLLFYSVGIGQISSEVPQNLSASRPQDRQFILSSKKLLLSDSGFYLCAWRGTNRRQFFGPGTRLTVL.

The chain employs TRBV7-2 and TRBJ2-6; D is ambiguous. Deletions cut 4 bases from V and 3 bases from J, with 10 bases between. The CDR3 totals 15 residues. Germline V gives CDR1 SGHTA, CDR2 FQGNSA. The CDR3 protein is CASSSNFFGANVLTF. In nucleotides, the CDR3 is TGTGCCAGCAGCTCTAACTTCTTTGGGGCCAACGTCCTGACTTTC.

The chain has TRBV7-6 and TRBJ2-3; tentatively, D is TRBD1 or TRBD2 (5 bases each). The length of the CDR3 is 16 residues. The V gene lost 2 bases and the J gene lost 5 bases, with 17 bases spanning the gap. Germline values: CDR1 SGHVS, CDR2 FNYEAQ. CDR3 protein: CASSLYGTPERDTQYF. CDR3 nucleotide sequence: TGTGCCAGCAGCTTATACGGGACCCCTGAACGAGATACGCAGTATTTT.

J is TRBJ2-5 and V is TRBV18; a weak D match, TRBD2 (5 bases). Germline V CDR1 and CDR2: KGHSH, LQKENI. V was cut by 2 bases and J by 3 bases, with 7 bases left in between. CDR3 size: 13 residues. CDR3 sequence reads: CASSPSGKETQYF. The CDR3 bases are TGTGCCAGCTCACCATCGGGGAAAGAGACCCAGTACTTC.

This clone was seen a handful of times. This chain links TRBV29-1 with TRBJ1-1, with D possibly being TRBD1 (5 bases). There are 14 residues in the CDR3. V lost 2 bases, J lost 3 bases, and 13 bases lay in between. Germline-derived CDR1 and CDR2 are SQVTM and ANQGSEA. The CDR3 bases are TGCAGCGTTGAATTGGGGCAGCAGTACACTGAAGCTTTCTTT. It encodes CSVELGQQYTEAFF.

Turning to this clone: The DNA is omitted, as the CDR3 cannot be located on it reliably, and the CDR3 follows TCRdb's listing. The gene calls are TRBV6-5 and TRBJ1-1. Both ends counted, the CDR3 spans 12 residues. From germline, CDR1 is MNHEY and CDR2 SVGAGI. The CDR3: CASSTSSSEAFF.

This clone appeared a single time. The chain is built from TRBV29-1 and TRBJ2-7; 9 bases agree with TRBD2. Germline CDR1 is SQVTM and CDR2 is ANQGSEA. Trimming at V came to 5 bases and at J to 3 bases, leaving 8 bases not matched to a gene. The CDR3 runs to 14 residues. The CDR3 reads CSVYLAGDVYEQYF. The CDR3 region has the DNA TGCAGCGTTTATTTAGCGGGAGACGTCTACGAGCAGTACTTC.